This T cell receptor (beta chain) came from a study of CD8 T cells in ankylosing spondylitis. As for this clonotype: What it recognizes is unknown.

Study observations and caveats: It appeared that ankylosing spondylitis blood was characterized by a TCR beta motif of 8 or 9 highly homologous variants. Significant enrichment of disease-linked clones was reported in matched ankylosing spondylitis synovial fluid.

With 5 bases removed from V and 2 bases from J, the gap between germline ends came to 10 bases. CDR3 length equals 14 residues. Germline lookup yields CDR1 SGHAT and CDR2 FQNNGV. Construction of TCR beta libraries was performed using quantitative 5'-RACE with molecular barcodes. MiXCR was run by TCRdb on the 5' RACE reads, yielding one entry per CDR3 protein. Of more than 600,000 distinct CDR3 sequences listed, 19% are singletons. The sequencing input was blood, either unsorted or a sorted T cell fraction (not recorded which). V is TRBV11-2 and J is TRBJ1-5; D is undetermined. The sequence was obtained from a male donor with ankylosing spondylitis. CDR3 DNA: TGTGCCAGCAGCATGTACGGGGGCAATCAGCCCCAGCATTTT. This sequence encodes CASSMYGGNQPQHF.